The sequence of this TCR beta chain was determined in a study of OX40 agonist ivuxolimab in advanced cancers. Overall study context: Age averaged 60 years (range roughly 20 to 90), and less than 85% were male.

Sampling of blood occurred at baseline, cycle 4 day 1, and cycle 7 day 1. To note about this clone: Antigen specificity is unknown.

V lost 7 bases, J lost 3 bases, and 9 bases stayed unmatched. The CDR3 has 15 residues. CDR1 and CDR2 from the germline V gene are SGHRS and YFSETQ. Study observations and caveats: On average, a greater number of expanded clones characterised CD8+ T cells relative to CD4+.

TCRdb keeps only in-frame clones here, not all; method: immunoSEQ multiplex PCR. Of about 150,000 clones listed, 94% are singletons. Sequences were derived from CD4+ or CD8+ T cells sorted from blood, sampled in a trial of the OX40 agonist ivuxolimab. The J gene is TRBJ2-1, the V gene TRBV5-1; 8 bases align to TRBD2. The TCR sequence derives from an adult with an advanced solid tumor such as melanoma, head and neck, liver or kidney cancer. CDR3 nucleotides: TGCGCCAGCGCTTCTCTGGCGGGAGGCTACAATGAGCAGTTCTTC. This sequence encodes CASASLAGGYNEQFF. The full variable domain, in which reference TRBV5-1 and TRBJ2-1 provide the parts outside the CDR3, is KAGVTQTPRYLIKTRGQQVTLSCSPISGHRSVSWYQQTPGQGLQFLFEYFSETQRNKGNFPGRFSGRQFSNSRSEMNVSTLELGDSALYLCASASLAGGYNEQFFGPGTRLTVL.